The clone carrying this T cell receptor beta chain was recorded a few times. The data were taken from a study of CDR3 diversity in severe acne. Using its own MiXCR run on the PCR reads, TCRdb lists one record per CDR3 protein. The sample holds approximately 90,000 distinct CDR3 sequences; under 55% are singletons and the top ten take 11%. Trimming removed 4 bases from V and 4 bases from J, with 20 bases in between. Germline V gene data show CDR1 as SGHDT and CDR2 as YYEEEE. The CDR3 runs to 16 residues. The sequence derives from a male donor with severe acne vulgaris. The rearrangement links TRBV5-6 to TRBJ2-5; D is possibly TRBD2 (6 bases). Sequencing was carried out using blood. CDR3 in amino acids: CASSGDPGLVRETQYF. As DNA, the CDR3 is TGTGCCAGCAGCGGGGATCCGGGACTGGTACGAGAGACCCAGTACTTC.